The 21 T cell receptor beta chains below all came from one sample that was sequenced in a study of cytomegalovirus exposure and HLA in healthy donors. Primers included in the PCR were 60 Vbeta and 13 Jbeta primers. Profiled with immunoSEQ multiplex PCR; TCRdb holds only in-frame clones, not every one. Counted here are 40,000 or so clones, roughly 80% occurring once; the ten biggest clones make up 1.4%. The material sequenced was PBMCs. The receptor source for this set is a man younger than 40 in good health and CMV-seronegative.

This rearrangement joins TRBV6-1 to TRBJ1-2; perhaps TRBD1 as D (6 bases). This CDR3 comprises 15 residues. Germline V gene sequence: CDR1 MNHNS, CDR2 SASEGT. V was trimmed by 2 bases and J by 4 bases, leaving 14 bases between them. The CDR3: CASSERPGVPYGYTF. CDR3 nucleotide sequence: TGTGCCAGCAGTGAAAGGCCAGGGGTGCCCTATGGCTACACCTTC.

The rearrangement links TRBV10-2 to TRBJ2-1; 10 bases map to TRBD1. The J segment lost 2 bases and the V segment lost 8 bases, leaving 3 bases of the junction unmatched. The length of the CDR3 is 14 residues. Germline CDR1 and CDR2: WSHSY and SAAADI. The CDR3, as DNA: TGCGCCAGCCGCGACAGGGGGCCCTACAATGAGCAGTTCTTC. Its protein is CASRDRGPYNEQFF.

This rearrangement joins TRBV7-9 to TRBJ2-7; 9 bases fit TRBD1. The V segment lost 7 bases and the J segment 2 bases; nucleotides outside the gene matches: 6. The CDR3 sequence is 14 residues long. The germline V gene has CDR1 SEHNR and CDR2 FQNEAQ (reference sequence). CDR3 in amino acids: CASTERQGAYEQYF. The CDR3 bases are TGTGCCAGCACAGAAAGACAGGGGGCCTACGAGCAGTACTTC.

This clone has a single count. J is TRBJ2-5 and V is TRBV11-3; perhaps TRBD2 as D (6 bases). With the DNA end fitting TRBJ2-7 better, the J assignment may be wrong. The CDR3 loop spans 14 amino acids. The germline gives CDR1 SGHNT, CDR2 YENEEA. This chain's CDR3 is CASSLAGWEAEQYF. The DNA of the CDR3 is TGTGCCAGCAGCTTAGCAGGGTGGGAGGCCGAGCAGTACTTC.

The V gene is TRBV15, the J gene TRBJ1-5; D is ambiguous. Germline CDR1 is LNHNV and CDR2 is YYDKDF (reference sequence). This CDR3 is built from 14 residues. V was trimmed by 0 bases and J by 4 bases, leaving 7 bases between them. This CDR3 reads CATSRDPGNQPQHF. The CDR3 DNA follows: TGTGCCACCAGCAGAGATCCCGGGAATCAGCCCCAGCATTTT.

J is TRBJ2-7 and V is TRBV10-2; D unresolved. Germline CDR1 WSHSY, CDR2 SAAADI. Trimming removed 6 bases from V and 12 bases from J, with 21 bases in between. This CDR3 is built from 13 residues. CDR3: CASSQGLAAPWYF. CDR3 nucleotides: TGCGCCAGCAGCCAAGGATTGGCGGCCCCCTGGTACTTC.

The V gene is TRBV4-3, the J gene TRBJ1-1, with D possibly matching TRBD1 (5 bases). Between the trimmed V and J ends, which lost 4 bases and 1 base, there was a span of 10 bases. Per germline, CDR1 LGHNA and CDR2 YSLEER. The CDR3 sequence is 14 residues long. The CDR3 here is CASSPQTANTEAFF. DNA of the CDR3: TGCGCCAGCAGCCCCCAGACAGCGAACACTGAAGCTTTCTTT.

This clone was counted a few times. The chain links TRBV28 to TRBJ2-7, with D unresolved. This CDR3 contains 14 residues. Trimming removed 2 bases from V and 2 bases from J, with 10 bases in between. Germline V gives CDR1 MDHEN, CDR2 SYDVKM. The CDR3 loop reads CASSLRTVTYEQYF. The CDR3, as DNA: TGTGCCAGCAGTTTAAGAACAGTCACCTACGAGCAGTACTTC.

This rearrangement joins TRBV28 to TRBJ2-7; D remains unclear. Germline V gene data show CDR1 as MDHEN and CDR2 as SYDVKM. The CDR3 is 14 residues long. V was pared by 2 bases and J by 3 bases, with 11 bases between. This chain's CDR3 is CASSLDIRFYEQYF. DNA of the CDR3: TGTGCCAGCAGTTTAGATATCCGGTTCTACGAGCAGTACTTC. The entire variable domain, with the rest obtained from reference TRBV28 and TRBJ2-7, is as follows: DVKVTQSSRYLVKRTGEKVFLECVQDMDHENMFWYRQDPGLGLRLIYFSYDVKMKEKGDIPEGYSVSREKKERFSLILESASTNQTSMYLCASSLDIRFYEQYFGPGTRLTVT.

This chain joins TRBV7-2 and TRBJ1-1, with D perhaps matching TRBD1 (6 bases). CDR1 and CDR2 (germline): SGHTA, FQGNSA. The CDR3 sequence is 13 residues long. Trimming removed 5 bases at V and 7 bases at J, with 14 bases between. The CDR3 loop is CASSVTGTGEAFF. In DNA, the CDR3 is TGTGCCAGCAGCGTGACAGGCACAGGTGAAGCTTTCTTT. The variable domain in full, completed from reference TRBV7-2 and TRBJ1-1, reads GAGVSQSPSNKVTEKGKDVELRCDPISGHTALYWYRQSLGQGLEFLIYFQGNSAPDKSGLPSDRFSAERTGGSVSTLTIQRTQQEDSAVYLCASSVTGTGEAFFGQGTRLTVV.

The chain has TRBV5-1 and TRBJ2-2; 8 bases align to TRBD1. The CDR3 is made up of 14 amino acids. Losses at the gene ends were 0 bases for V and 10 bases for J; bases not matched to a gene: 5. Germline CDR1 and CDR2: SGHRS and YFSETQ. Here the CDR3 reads CASSLGTGSVELFF. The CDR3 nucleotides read TGCGCCAGCAGCTTGGGGACAGGGTCCGTGGAGCTGTTTTTT.

CDR3 loop: CASSKPGHRSGANVLTF. CDR3 in DNA: TGTGCCAGTAGCAAACCGGGACACCGATCTGGGGCCAACGTCCTGACTTTC. V and J are TRBV19 and TRBJ2-6, with D perhaps matching TRBD1 (6 bases). Trimming shortened V by 6 bases and J by 1 base, and 16 bases separated the two germline ends. Looked up from germline, CDR1 is LNHDA and CDR2 is SQIVND (reference sequence). The CDR3 runs 17 residues. The full variable domain, rest sourced from reference TRBV19 and TRBJ2-6, is DGGITQSPKYLFRKEGQNVTLSCEQNLNHDAMYWYRQDPGQGLRLIYYSQIVNDFQKGDIAEGYSVSREKKESFPLTVTSAQKNPTAFYLCASSKPGHRSGANVLTFGAGSRLTVL.

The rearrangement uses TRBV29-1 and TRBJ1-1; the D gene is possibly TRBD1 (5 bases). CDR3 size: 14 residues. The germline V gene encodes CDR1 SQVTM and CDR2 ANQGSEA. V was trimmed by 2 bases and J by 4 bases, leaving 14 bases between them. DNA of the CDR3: TGCAGCGTTGAACGGAACGGGGGAGGCACTGAAGCTTTCTTT. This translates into CSVERNGGGTEAFF. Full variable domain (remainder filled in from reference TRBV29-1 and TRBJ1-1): SAVISQKPSRDICQRGTSLTIQCQVDSQVTMMFWYRQQPGQSLTLIATANQGSEATYESGFVIDKFPISRPNLTFSTLTVSNMSPEDSSIYLCSVERNGGGTEAFFGQGTRLTVV.

In DNA, the CDR3 is TGTGCCAGCAGCCCTGAAAGCGGACCCGTGAACACTGAAGCTTTCTTT. It specifies CASSPESGPVNTEAFF. The V call is TRBV4-2, the J call TRBJ1-1; D unresolved. V was clipped by 4 bases and J by 0 bases, with 15 bases between them. This CDR3 comprises 16 residues. Germline CDR1 is LGHNA and CDR2 is YNFKEQ.

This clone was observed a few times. CDR3 in amino acids: CASSSGLAGGPTDTQYF. For the CDR3, the DNA is TGTGCCAGCAGCTCGGGACTAGCGGGAGGGCCGACAGATACGCAGTATTTT. The rearrangement uses TRBV7-9 and TRBJ2-3; 16 positions match TRBD2. This CDR3 has 17 amino acids. Germline loops: CDR1 SEHNR, CDR2 FQNEAQ (reference sequence). V dropped 4 bases and J dropped 3; count of bases not matched to a gene: 4.

The CDR3 nucleotides read TGTGCCAGCAGTGCTGATCTCACGGGAAACTACGAGCAGTACTTC. It specifies CASSADLTGNYEQYF. The chain links TRBV2 to TRBJ2-7; TRBD2 is a possible D gene (5 bases). This CDR3 is 15 amino acids long. V gave up 4 bases and J gave up 3 bases, with 16 bases separating them. CDR1 is SNHLY, CDR2 FYNNEI, per germline.

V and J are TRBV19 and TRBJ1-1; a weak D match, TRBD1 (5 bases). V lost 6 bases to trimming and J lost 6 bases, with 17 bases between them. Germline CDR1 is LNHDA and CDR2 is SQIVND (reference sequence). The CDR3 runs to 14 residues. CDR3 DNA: TGTGCCAGTAGCCCCCGGGGGTCTACTGCTGAAGCTTTCTTT. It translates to CASSPRGSTAEAFF.

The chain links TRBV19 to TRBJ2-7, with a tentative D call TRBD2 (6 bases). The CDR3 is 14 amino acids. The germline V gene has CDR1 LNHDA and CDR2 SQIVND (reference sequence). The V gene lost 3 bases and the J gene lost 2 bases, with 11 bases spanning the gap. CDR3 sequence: CASSIGTGTYEQYF. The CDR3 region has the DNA TGTGCCAGTAGTATTGGGACTGGAACCTACGAGCAGTACTTC.

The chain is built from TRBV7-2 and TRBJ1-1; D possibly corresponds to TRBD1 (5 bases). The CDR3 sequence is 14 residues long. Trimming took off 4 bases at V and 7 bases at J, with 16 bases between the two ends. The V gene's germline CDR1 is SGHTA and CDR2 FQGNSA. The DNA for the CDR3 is TGTGCCAGCAGCTCAGGACACCCGACTGGTGAAGCTTTCTTT. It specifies CASSSGHPTGEAFF.

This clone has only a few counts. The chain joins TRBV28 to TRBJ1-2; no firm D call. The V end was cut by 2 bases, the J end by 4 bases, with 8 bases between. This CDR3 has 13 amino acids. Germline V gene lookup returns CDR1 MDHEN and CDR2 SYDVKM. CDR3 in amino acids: CASSLISPYGYTF. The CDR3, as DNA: TGTGCCAGCAGTTTAATCTCCCCCTATGGCTACACCTTC.

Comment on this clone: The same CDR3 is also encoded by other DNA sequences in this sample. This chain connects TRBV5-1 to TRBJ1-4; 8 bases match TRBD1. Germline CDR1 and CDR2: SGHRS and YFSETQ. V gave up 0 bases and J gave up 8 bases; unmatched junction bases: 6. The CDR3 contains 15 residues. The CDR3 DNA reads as TGCGCCAGCAGCTTGGGACAGGGGAAGAACGAAAAACTGTTTTTT. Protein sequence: CASSLGQGKNEKLFF.